This T cell receptor (beta chain) was recorded in a study of PD-L1 blockade in urothelial cancer. As to time point: pretreatment peripheral blood. The CDR3 contains 15 residues. Germline-derived CDR1 and CDR2 are SNHLY and FYNNEI. V was clipped by 3 bases and J by 2 bases, with 11 bases between them. The method was immunoSEQ multiplex PCR; TCRdb's version includes in-frame clones alone and lacks a portion of them. The data contain about 81,000 clones, more than 70% of them singletons. V is TRBV2 and J is TRBJ2-1; D remains ambiguous. Source: PBMCs, taken around atezolizumab (anti-PD-L1) treatment. The sequence was obtained from an elderly woman with urothelial cancer. The CDR3 loop is CASSEAASAYNEQFF. CDR3 nucleotide sequence: TGTGCCAGCAGTGAGGCAGCGTCAGCCTACAATGAGCAGTTCTTC.